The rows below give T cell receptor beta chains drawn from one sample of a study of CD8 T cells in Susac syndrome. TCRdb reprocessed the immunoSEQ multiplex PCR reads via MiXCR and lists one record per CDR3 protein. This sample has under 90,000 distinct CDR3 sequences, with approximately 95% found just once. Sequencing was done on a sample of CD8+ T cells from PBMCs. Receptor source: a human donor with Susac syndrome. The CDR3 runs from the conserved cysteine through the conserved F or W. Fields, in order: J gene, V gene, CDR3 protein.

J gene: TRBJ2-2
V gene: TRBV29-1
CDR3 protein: CSVESGTENTGELFF

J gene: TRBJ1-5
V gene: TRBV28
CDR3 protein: CASSFYRLSNQPQHF

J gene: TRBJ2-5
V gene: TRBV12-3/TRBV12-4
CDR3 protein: CASRVGQETQYF

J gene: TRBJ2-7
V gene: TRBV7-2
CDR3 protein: CASSSALFYEQYF

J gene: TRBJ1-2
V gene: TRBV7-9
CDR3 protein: CASSPTGREDYGYTF

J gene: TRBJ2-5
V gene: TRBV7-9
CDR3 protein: CASRSGPQETQYF

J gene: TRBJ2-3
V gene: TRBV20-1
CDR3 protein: CSETRTSGYTDTQYF

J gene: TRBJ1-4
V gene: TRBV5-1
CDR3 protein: CASSPDRGLNEKLFF

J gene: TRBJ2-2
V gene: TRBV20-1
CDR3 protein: CSVTGILNRGGELFF

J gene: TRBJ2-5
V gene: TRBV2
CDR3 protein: CASSEPGLAGVPETQYF

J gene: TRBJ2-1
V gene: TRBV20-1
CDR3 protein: CSAHVWPENEQFF

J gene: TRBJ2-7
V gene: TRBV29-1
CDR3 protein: CSAHGTGGYEQYF

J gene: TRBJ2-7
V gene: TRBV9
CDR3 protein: CASSSHLNAGVDEQYF

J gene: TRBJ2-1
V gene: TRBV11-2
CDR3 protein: CASSLQRGHIEQFF

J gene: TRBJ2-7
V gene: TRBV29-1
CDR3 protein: CSAVLGRAYEQYF

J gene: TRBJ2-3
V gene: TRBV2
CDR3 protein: CASRLDPSTDTQYF

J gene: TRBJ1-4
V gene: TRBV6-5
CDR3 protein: CASSYAGREKLFF

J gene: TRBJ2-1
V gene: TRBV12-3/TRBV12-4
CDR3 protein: CASRPPGTEQFF

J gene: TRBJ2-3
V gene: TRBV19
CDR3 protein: CASSRISTDTQYF

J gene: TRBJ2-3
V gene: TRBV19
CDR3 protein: CASSIYYTDTQYF

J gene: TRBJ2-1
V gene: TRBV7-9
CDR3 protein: CASSPAPGQGNEQFF

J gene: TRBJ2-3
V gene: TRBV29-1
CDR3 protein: CSVPTSGISDTQYF

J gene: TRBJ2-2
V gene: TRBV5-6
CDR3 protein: CASSLGPELAVWNTGELFF

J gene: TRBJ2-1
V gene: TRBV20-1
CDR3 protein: CSASGLDYNEQFF

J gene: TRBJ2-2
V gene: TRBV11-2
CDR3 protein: CASSWYRGNTGELFF

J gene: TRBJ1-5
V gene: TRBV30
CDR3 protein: CAWSAGNQPQHF